These 4 T cell receptor beta chains were all obtained from the same sample, sequenced in a study of blood T cell repertoires in COVID-19. TCRdb's table, derived via immunoSEQ multiplex PCR, lists solely in-frame clones and lacks some. Among approximately 50,000 clones listed, over 90% were seen once. The specimen sequenced was peripheral blood. The receptors shown here come from a man in his fifties with active COVID-19.

V and J are TRBV12-3 or TRBV12-4 and TRBJ1-1; unclear D gene. There are 12 residues in the CDR3. With 5 bases removed from V and 11 bases from J, the gap between germline ends came to 15 bases. The CDR3 nucleotides read TGTGCCAGCAGTGGAGCCTACGGTTCGGCTTTCTTT. This gives the protein CASSGAYGSAFF.

This chain links TRBV11-3 with TRBJ2-1, with D possibly being TRBD2 (6 bases). The CDR3 contains 14 residues. The germline CDR1 and CDR2 sequences are SGHNT and YENEEA. V shed 4 bases and J shed 10 bases, with 17 bases lying between them. CDR3 sequence reads: CASSSGGEAGEQFF. CDR3 sequence (DNA): TGTGCCAGCAGCTCCGGAGGGGAGGCGGGAGAGCAGTTCTTC.

The chain is built from TRBV15 and TRBJ2-6; D is undetermined. Germline V CDR1 and CDR2: LNHNV, YYDKDF (reference sequence). V lost 0 bases and J lost 0, with 15 bases in between. The CDR3 is 19 amino acids. CDR3 sequence: CATSRDARWISSGANVLTF. The CDR3 bases are TGTGCCACCAGCAGAGATGCGAGGTGGATCTCCTCTGGGGCCAACGTCCTGACTTTC.

This clone was observed a handful of times. The rearrangement joins TRBV7-2 to TRBJ1-3; no definite D call. CDR1 is SGHTA and CDR2 is FQGNSA in the germline V gene. The length of the CDR3 is 14 residues. Trimming stripped 6 bases from V and 4 bases from J, with 13 bases between. Here the CDR3 DNA reads TGTGCCAGCAGTCTAAAAGCGGGCGGAAACACCATATATTTT. It encodes CASSLKAGGNTIYF.